The source of this T cell receptor beta chain is a study of T cell responses to AZD1222 COVID-19 vaccine. Assay used: immunoSEQ multiplex PCR; TCRdb lists only in-frame clones, some missing. The sample contains 130,000 or so clones, approximately 93% of which appear only once. There are 13 residues in the CDR3. Deletions cut 3 bases from V and 5 bases from J, with 10 bases between. The V gene is TRBV12-3 or TRBV12-4, the J gene TRBJ1-1; the D gene is possibly TRBD1 (5 bases). The source is an adult in good health. Sequencing used peripheral blood, obtained on day 0 of MenACWY control vaccination. The CDR3 region has the DNA TGTGCCAGCAGTTTCGGAGAGGGGACTGAAGCTTTCTTT. Encoded protein: CASSFGEGTEAFF.